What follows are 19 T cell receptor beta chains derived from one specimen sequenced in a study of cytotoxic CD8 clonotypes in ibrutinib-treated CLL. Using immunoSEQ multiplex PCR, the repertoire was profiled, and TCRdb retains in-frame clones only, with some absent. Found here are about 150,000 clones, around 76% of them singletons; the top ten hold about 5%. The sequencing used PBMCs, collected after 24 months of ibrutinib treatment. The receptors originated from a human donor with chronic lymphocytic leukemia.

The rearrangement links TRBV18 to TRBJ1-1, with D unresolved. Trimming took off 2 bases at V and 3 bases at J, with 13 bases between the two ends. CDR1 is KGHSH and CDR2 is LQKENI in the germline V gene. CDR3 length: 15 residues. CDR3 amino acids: CASSPAQNWDTEAFF. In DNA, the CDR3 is TGTGCCAGCTCACCAGCCCAAAATTGGGACACTGAAGCTTTCTTT.

CDR3 sequence (DNA): TGTGCCAGCGGACCCCCGTGGGGGGCCGGGGAGCTGTTTTTT. Its protein product is CASGPPWGAGELFF. The rearrangement links TRBV27 to TRBJ2-2, with D maybe TRBD2 (6 bases). This CDR3 has 14 amino acids. Trimming shortened V by 8 bases and J by 6 bases, and 16 bases separated the two germline ends. Germline-derived CDR1 and CDR2 are MNHEY and SMNVEV (reference sequence).

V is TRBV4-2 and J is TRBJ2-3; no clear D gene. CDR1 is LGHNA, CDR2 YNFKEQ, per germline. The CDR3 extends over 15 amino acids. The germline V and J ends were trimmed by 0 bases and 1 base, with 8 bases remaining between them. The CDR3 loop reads CASSQDRRRTDTQYF. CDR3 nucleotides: TGTGCCAGCAGCCAAGATCGTCGCCGCACAGATACGCAGTATTTT.

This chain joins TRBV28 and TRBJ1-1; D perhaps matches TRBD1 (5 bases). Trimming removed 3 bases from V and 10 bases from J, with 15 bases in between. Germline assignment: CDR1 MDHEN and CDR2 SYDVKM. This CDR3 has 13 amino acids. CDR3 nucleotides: TGTGCCAGCAGTTTGGCCGACAGAGGACGAGCTTTCTTT. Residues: CASSLADRGRAFF.

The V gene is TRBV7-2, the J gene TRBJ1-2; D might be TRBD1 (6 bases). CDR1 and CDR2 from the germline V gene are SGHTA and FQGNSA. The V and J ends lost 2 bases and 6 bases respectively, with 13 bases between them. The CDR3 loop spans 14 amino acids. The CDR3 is CASSLPPAGDGYTF. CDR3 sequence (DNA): TGTGCCAGCAGCTTACCCCCGGCAGGGGATGGCTACACCTTC. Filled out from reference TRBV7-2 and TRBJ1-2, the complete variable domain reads GAGVSQSPSNKVTEKGKDVELRCDPISGHTALYWYRQSLGQGLEFLIYFQGNSAPDKSGLPSDRFSAERTGGSVSTLTIQRTQQEDSAVYLCASSLPPAGDGYTFGSGTRLTVV.

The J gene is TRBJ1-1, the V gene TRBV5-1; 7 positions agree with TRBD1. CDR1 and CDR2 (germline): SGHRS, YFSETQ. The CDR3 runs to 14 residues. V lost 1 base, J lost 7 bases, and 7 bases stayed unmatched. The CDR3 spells CASSLRGQTSEAFF. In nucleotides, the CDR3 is TGCGCCAGCAGCTTGAGGGGGCAGACGAGTGAAGCTTTCTTT.

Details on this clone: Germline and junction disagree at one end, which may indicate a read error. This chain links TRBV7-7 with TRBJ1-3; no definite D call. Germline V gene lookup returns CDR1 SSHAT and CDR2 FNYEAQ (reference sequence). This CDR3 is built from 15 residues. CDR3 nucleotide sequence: TGTGCTAGCAGCTTAGAGAGGCCCCCAGGAAACACCATATATTTT. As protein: CASSLERPPGNTIYF. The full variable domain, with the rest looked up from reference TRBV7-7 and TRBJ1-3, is GAGVSQSPRYKVTKRGQDVTLRCDPISSHATLYWYQQALGQGPEFLTYFNYEAQPDKSGLPSDRFSAERPEGSISTLTIQRTEQRDSAMYRCASSLERPPGNTIYFGEGSWLTVV.

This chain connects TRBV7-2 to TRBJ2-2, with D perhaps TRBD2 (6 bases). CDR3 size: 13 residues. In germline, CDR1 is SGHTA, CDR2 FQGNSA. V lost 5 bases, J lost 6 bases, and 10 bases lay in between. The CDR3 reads CASSPRLAGELFF. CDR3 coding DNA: TGTGCCAGCAGCCCCCGACTAGCCGGGGAGCTGTTTTTT.

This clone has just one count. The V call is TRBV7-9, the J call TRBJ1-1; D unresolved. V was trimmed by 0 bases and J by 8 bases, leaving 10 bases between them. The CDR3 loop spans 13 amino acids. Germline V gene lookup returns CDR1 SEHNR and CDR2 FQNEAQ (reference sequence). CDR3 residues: CASSLAFLKEAFF. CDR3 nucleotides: TGTGCCAGCAGCTTAGCGTTTCTAAAAGAAGCTTTCTTT.

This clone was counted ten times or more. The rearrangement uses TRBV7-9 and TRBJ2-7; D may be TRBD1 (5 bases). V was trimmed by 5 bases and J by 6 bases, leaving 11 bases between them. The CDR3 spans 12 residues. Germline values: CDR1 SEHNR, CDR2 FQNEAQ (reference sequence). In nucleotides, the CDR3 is TGTGCCAGCAGCCACCAGGGCCCCGAGCAGTACTTC. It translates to CASSHQGPEQYF.

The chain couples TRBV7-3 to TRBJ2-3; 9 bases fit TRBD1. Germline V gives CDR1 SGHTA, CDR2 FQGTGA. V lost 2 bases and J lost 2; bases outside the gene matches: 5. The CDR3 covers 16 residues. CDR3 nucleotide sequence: TGTGCCAGCAGCTTAGGGACAGGGTTGGTCACAGATACGCAGTATTTT. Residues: CASSLGTGLVTDTQYF.

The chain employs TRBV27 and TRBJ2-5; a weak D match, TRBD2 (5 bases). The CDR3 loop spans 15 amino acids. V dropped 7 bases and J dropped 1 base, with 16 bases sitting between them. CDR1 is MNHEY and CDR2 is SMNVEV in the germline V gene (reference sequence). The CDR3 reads CASTPGLGPQETQYF. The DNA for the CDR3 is TGTGCCAGCACCCCGGGGTTGGGCCCCCAAGAGACCCAGTACTTC.

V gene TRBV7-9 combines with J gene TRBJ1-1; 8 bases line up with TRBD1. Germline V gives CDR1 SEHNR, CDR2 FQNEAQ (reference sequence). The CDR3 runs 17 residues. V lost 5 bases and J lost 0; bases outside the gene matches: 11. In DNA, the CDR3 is TGTGCCAGCAGCCACACAGGGGGGTGGCTTGTGAACACTGAAGCTTTCTTT. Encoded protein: CASSHTGGWLVNTEAFF.

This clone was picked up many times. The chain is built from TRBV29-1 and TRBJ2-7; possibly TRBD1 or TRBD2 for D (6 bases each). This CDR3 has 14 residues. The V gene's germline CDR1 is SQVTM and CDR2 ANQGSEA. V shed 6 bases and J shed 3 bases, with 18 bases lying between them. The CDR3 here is CSVATTGGGYEQYF. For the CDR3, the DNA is TGCAGCGTAGCGACGACAGGAGGGGGCTACGAGCAGTACTTC.

The CDR3 DNA follows: TGTGCCAGCAGCTCACAGGGGGCTAATGAAAAACTGTTTTTT. It codes for CASSSQGANEKLFF. This chain uses TRBV7-6 with TRBJ1-4; 8 bases match TRBD1. CDR3 length equals 14 residues. Germline loops: CDR1 SGHVS, CDR2 FNYEAQ. The V segment lost 4 bases and the J segment 3 bases; nucleotides outside the gene matches: 1.

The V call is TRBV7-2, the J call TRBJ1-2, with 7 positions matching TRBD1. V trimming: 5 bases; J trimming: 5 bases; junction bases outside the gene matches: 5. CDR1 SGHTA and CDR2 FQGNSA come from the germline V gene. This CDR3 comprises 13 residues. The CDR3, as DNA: TGTGCCAGCAGCGTCGGACAGGATTATGGCTACACCTTC. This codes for CASSVGQDYGYTF.

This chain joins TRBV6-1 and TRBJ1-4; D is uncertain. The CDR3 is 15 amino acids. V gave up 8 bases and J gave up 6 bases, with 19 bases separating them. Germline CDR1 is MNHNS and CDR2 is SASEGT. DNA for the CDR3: TGTGCCAGCTATCCGTCGGCAGACGGCGATGAAAAACTGTTTTTT. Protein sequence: CASYPSADGDEKLFF.

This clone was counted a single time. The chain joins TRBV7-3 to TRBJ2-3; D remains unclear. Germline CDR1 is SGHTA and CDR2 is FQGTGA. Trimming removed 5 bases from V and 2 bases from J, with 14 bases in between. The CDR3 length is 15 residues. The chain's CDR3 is CASSRVVGNTDTQYF. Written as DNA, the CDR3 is TGTGCCAGCAGCCGAGTGGTGGGGAACACAGATACGCAGTATTTT.

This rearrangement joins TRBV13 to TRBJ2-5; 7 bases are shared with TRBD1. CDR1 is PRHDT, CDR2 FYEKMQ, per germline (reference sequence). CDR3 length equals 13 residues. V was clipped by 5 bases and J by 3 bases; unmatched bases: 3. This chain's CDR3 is CASSLTGEETQYF. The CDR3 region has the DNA TGTGCCAGCAGCCTAACAGGGGAAGAGACCCAGTACTTC.